The 22 T cell receptor beta chains listed next were all sequenced from one sample in a study of T-cell memory formation after mild COVID-19. TCRdb redid the calling of the 5' RACE reads with MiXCR, one entry per CDR3 protein. The sample consists of under 250,000 distinct CDR3 sequences, roughly 27% of them appearing once. Material: PBMCs or a T cell subset sorted from them (not recorded which). The receptor set was obtained from an adult woman who had mild COVID-19 (a few samples of this study predate the infection). Cell type and time point are not known.

The chain carries TRBV25-1 and TRBJ1-1; 10 bases are shared with TRBD1. The CDR3 extends over 15 amino acids. Germline assignment: CDR1 MGHDK and CDR2 SYGVNS. The junction had 4 bases not matched to a gene; V was cut back by 4 bases and J by 2 bases. As DNA, the CDR3 is TGTGCCAGCAGTGCACGGGACAGGGGCAACACTGAAGCTTTCTTT. Translation gives CASSARDRGNTEAFF.

This chain joins TRBV29-1 and TRBJ2-7, with D possibly TRBD1 on 6 matching bases. V lost 7 bases to trimming and J lost 3 bases, with 10 bases between them. The CDR3 contains 11 residues. CDR1 SQVTM and CDR2 ANQGSEA come from the germline V gene. CDR3 sequence: CSGGLSYEQYF. The DNA for the CDR3 is TGCAGCGGGGGGCTCAGCTACGAGCAGTACTTC.

This clonotype was seen more than once but under ten times. V usage is TRBV20-1 and J usage is TRBJ1-2; 9 nucleotides align to TRBD1. CDR3 length equals 16 residues. V lost 5 bases and J lost 8; bases outside the gene matches: 18. Per the germline V gene, CDR1 is DFQATT and CDR2 is SNEGSKA (reference sequence). CDR3 protein: CSAPPVPGQGLEGYTF. CDR3 DNA sequence: TGCAGTGCTCCCCCCGTCCCGGGACAGGGATTGGAGGGCTACACCTTC.

This clonotype was detected a few times. The rearrangement links TRBV2 to TRBJ1-5; D possibly corresponds to TRBD1 (5 bases). The CDR3 covers 15 residues. Germline CDR1 is SNHLY and CDR2 is FYNNEI. Trimming cost V 4 bases and J 1 base, with 11 bases left between them. CDR3 in DNA: TGTGCCAGCAGTGGGCAGGGTACGAGCAATCAGCCCCAGCATTTT. Its protein product is CASSGQGTSNQPQHF.

The sample holds many counts of this clonotype. The chain employs TRBV23-1 and TRBJ2-1; 12 bases are shared with TRBD2. TRBV23-1 is filed as an ORF, its function uncertain. The CDR3 length is 19 residues. Losses at the gene ends were 2 bases for V and 4 bases for J; bases not matched to a gene: 12. CDR3 in amino acids: CASSQPGASGGAIYNEQFF. CDR3 sequence (DNA): TGCGCCAGCAGTCAACCGGGGGCTAGCGGGGGGGCGATATACAATGAGCAGTTCTTC.

This clonotype was counted between two and nine times. The chain employs TRBV12-3 or TRBV12-4 and TRBJ2-7, with D possibly being TRBD1 (6 bases). The CDR3 is 14 residues long. The ends were cut back, 2 bases at V and 3 bases at J, with 11 bases in the middle. CDR3 bases: TGTGCCAGCAGTTTATACCGGGACAACTACGAGCAGTACTTC. Translated: CASSLYRDNYEQYF.

There are a few counts of this clonotype. The V and J genes are TRBV4-1 and TRBJ1-1; TRBD1 might be the D (6 bases). V lost 1 base and J 6 bases, leaving 15 bases between the germline ends. CDR3 length equals 15 residues. Germline CDR1 reads MGHRA; CDR2 reads YSYEKL. The DNA for the CDR3 is TGCGCCAGCAGCCAAGTGGGCCCGAGGGGGGCTGAAGCTTTCTTT. It yields the protein CASSQVGPRGAEAFF.

This clonotype was detected a few times. This rearrangement joins TRBV7-9 to TRBJ2-7, with D unresolved. V was trimmed by 0 bases and J by 2 bases, leaving 14 bases between them. The V gene's germline CDR1 is SEHNR and CDR2 FQNEAQ (reference sequence). The CDR3 runs to 16 residues. Here the CDR3 DNA reads TGTGCCAGCAGCTTAGCGATGGGCGAGGCCGCCTACGAGCAGTACTTC. Translating gives CASSLAMGEAAYEQYF.

This clonotype was counted only a few times. This rearrangement joins TRBV7-6 to TRBJ2-2, with 13 bases lining up with TRBD2. Germline V gene data show CDR1 as SGHVS and CDR2 as FNYEAQ. V lost 3 bases and J lost 6; bases outside the gene matches: 4. This CDR3 region has 16 residues. The CDR3 DNA is TGTGCCAGCAGCTTCGGACTAGCGGGAGAGGCCGGGGAGCTGTTTTTT. It is translated as CASSFGLAGEAGELFF.

In this sample, this clonotype turned up a few times. The chain joins TRBV6-5 to TRBJ2-5; D unclear. The germline V gene has CDR1 MNHEY and CDR2 SVGAGI. There are 15 residues in the CDR3. V lost 8 bases and J 4 bases, leaving 20 bases between the germline ends. The DNA for the CDR3 is TGTGCCAGCTTTCAGGACCCGGGTCGGAGAGAGACCCAGTACTTC. This encodes CASFQDPGRRETQYF.

The chain links TRBV5-5 to TRBJ1-2; TRBD1 might be the D (6 bases). Trimming removed 4 bases at V and 3 bases at J, with 16 bases between. The CDR3 sequence is 15 residues long. Germline CDR1 is SGHKS and CDR2 is YYEKEE (reference sequence). CDR3 DNA: TGTGCCAGCAGCCCAAAGACAGGAGTCTACTATGGCTACACCTTC. It codes for CASSPKTGVYYGYTF. Drawing the rest from reference TRBV5-5 and TRBJ1-2, the complete variable domain is DAGVTQSPTHLIKTRGQQVTLRCSPISGHKSVSWYQQVLGQGPQFIFQYYEKEERGRGNFPDRFSARQFPNYSSELNVNALLLGDSALYLCASSPKTGVYYGYTFGSGTRLTVV.

The CDR3 is CSAWDRGFEGNQPQHF. The DNA of the CDR3 is TGCAGTGCTTGGGACAGGGGATTTGAGGGCAATCAGCCCCAGCATTTT. V gene TRBV20-1 combines with J gene TRBJ1-5, with 10 bases that match TRBD1. This CDR3 is 16 amino acids long. Trimming cost V 5 bases and J 2 bases; bases outside gene matches: 9. CDR1 and CDR2 (germline): DFQATT, SNEGSKA (reference sequence).

CDR3 nucleotides: TGTGCCAGCACCGTGATCCCCACAGGAGGTTCACCCCTCCACTTT. Protein sequence: CASTVIPTGGSPLHF. The chain carries TRBV18 and TRBJ1-6, with D maybe TRBD1 (5 bases). Germline V CDR1 and CDR2: KGHSH, LQKENI. The CDR3 loop spans 15 amino acids. With 8 bases removed from V and 9 bases from J, the gap between germline ends came to 20 bases.

There are a few counts of this clonotype. The chain is built from TRBV12-3 or TRBV12-4 and TRBJ1-1; 10 positions match TRBD1. Trimming removed 3 bases from V and 5 bases from J; junction bases left unmatched: 3. The CDR3 loop spans 14 amino acids. DNA for the CDR3: TGTGCCAGCAGTTTGACAGGGGGCTGGACTGAAGCTTTCTTT. Translating it yields CASSLTGGWTEAFF.

The chain couples TRBV30 to TRBJ1-4; 7 bases line up with TRBD1. The V gene end was trimmed by 3 bases and the J gene end by 8 bases; junction bases not matched to a gene: 12. Germline CDR1 GTSNPN, CDR2 SVGIG (reference sequence). The length of the CDR3 is 15 residues. This CDR3 is CAWRKNRGHFEKLFF. The CDR3 region has the DNA TGTGCCTGGAGAAAAAACAGGGGACATTTCGAAAAACTGTTTTTT.

V is TRBV20-1 and J is TRBJ2-7; weak D call: TRBD2 (5 bases). Trimming stripped 6 bases from V and 3 bases from J, with 24 bases between. The CDR3 contains 16 residues. Germline CDR1 is DFQATT and CDR2 is SNEGSKA (reference sequence). The CDR3 here is CSANPSSRYSFYEQYF. CDR3 bases: TGCAGTGCCAACCCCTCTAGCAGATATTCCTTCTACGAGCAGTACTTC.

This clonotype has a handful of counts. The chain employs TRBV7-9 and TRBJ1-4; the match to TRBD1 covers 9 bases. Trimming took 5 bases from V and 8 from J; bases not matched to a gene: 21. Germline V gives CDR1 SEHNR, CDR2 FQNEAQ (reference sequence). The CDR3 spans 19 residues. The CDR3 region is CASSPTLTTGQGYEEKLFF. DNA of the CDR3: TGTGCCAGCAGCCCAACTCTAACAACGGGACAGGGTTATGAGGAAAAACTGTTTTTT. The whole variable domain, filled in from reference TRBV7-9 and TRBJ1-4, reads DTGVSQNPRHKITKRGQNVTFRCDPISEHNRLYWYRQTLGQGPEFLTYFQNEAQLEKSRLLSDRFSAERPKGSFSTLEIQRTEQGDSAMYLCASSPTLTTGQGYEEKLFFGSGTQLSVL.

This clonotype has only a few counts. The chain combines TRBV24-1 with TRBJ2-3; D remains unclear. With 3 bases removed from V and 4 bases from J, the gap between germline ends came to 7 bases. The CDR3 is 13 amino acids. CDR1 is KGHDR and CDR2 is SFDVKD in the germline V gene. CDR3 nucleotide sequence: TGTGCCACCAGTGATCGTTATTCAGATACGCAGTATTTT. It translates to CATSDRYSDTQYF.

The sample holds a few counts of this clonotype. V usage is TRBV6-1 and J usage is TRBJ2-3; TRBD1 agrees at 8 bases. The V gene's germline CDR1 is MNHNS and CDR2 SASEGT. The CDR3 has 16 amino acids. With 2 bases clipped from V and 6 bases from J, the junction kept 10 bases outside the gene matches. The CDR3 DNA is TGTGCCAGCAGTGAAAAGGGACAGGTAATCGGGGATACGCAGTATTTT. Translated: CASSEKGQVIGDTQYF.

This clonotype showed up just a few times. The chain uses TRBV7-6 and TRBJ1-1; D remains ambiguous. This CDR3 is built from 13 residues. Trimming removed 5 bases at V and 4 bases at J, with 11 bases between. CDR1 and CDR2 (germline): SGHVS, FNYEAQ. The CDR3 protein is CASSPPGGTEAFF. The CDR3 region has the DNA TGTGCCAGCAGCCCGCCGGGCGGCACTGAAGCTTTCTTT.

This clonotype has just a few counts. The V call is TRBV5-1, the J call TRBJ1-4, with 8 bases fitting TRBD1. Germline assignment: CDR1 SGHRS and CDR2 YFSETQ. The CDR3 extends over 14 amino acids. V lost 4 bases and J lost 8; bases outside the gene matches: 7. Here the CDR3 DNA reads TGCGCCAGCAGCCCGACAGGGGCAAAAGAAAAACTGTTTTTT. Translation: CASSPTGAKEKLFF.

This clonotype was seen ten or more times. The J gene is TRBJ2-7, the V gene TRBV23-1, with unresolved D. TRBV23-1 is an ORF for which the function is uncertain. Trimming pared 4 bases from V and 4 bases from J, leaving 17 bases between. The CDR3 runs to 15 residues. Here the CDR3 reads CASSPSRWNKYEQYF. CDR3 bases: TGCGCCAGCAGTCCCTCTAGGTGGAATAAGTACGAGCAGTACTTC.